These 17 T cell receptor beta chains were all obtained from the same sample, sequenced in a study of cytomegalovirus exposure and HLA in healthy donors. The PCR contained 60 Vbeta and 13 Jbeta primers. Assay used: immunoSEQ multiplex PCR; TCRdb lists only in-frame clones, some missing. The table includes 150,000 to 200,000 clones, approximately 67% detected once. Sequenced material: PBMCs. All receptors come from a woman younger than 30 in good health and CMV-seropositive.

Only a few counts were recorded for this clone. V is TRBV10-3 and J is TRBJ2-1; possibly TRBD2 for D (6 bases). The germline V gene has CDR1 ENHRY and CDR2 SYGVKD. The germline V and J ends were trimmed by 2 bases and 4 bases, with 12 bases remaining between them. This CDR3 region has 15 residues. The CDR3 here is CAISEGPGVYNEQFF. Written as DNA, the CDR3 is TGTGCCATCAGTGAGGGGCCGGGGGTATACAATGAGCAGTTCTTC.

This rearrangement joins TRBV5-1 to TRBJ2-2, with a tentative D call TRBD2 (5 bases). The V gene lost 8 bases and the J gene lost 2 bases, with 13 bases spanning the gap. In germline, CDR1 is SGHRS, CDR2 YFSETQ. The CDR3 length is 14 residues. CDR3 nucleotides: TGCGCCAGTACGAGGGCAGGTAACACCGGGGAGCTGTTTTTT. This translates into CASTRAGNTGELFF.

This clone was recorded only once. This sequence joins TRBV14 and TRBJ1-2; no firm D call. Germline values: CDR1 SGHDN, CDR2 FVKESK. The CDR3 is 14 residues long. The V gene lost 2 bases and the J gene lost 2 bases, with 9 bases spanning the gap. CDR3 residues: CASSQRLQNYGYTF. The CDR3 DNA reads TGTGCCAGCAGCCAAAGGTTACAGAACTATGGCTACACCTTC.

This clone was found a few times. This chain uses TRBV5-5 with TRBJ2-1; 7 positions match TRBD2. The germline CDR1 and CDR2 sequences are SGHKS and YYEKEE (reference sequence). This CDR3 has 17 amino acids. With 3 bases clipped from V and 9 bases from J, the junction kept 18 bases outside the gene matches. CDR3 sequence: CASSCEVSGMNEFEQFF. The DNA for the CDR3 is TGTGCCAGCAGCTGTGAAGTAAGCGGGATGAACGAATTTGAGCAGTTCTTC. The full variable domain, in which reference TRBV5-5 and TRBJ2-1 provide the parts outside the CDR3, is DAGVTQSPTHLIKTRGQQVTLRCSPISGHKSVSWYQQVLGQGPQFIFQYYEKEERGRGNFPDRFSARQFPNYSSELNVNALLLGDSALYLCASSCEVSGMNEFEQFFGPGTRLTVL.

V and J are TRBV14 and TRBJ2-3; no definite D call. Germline V CDR1 and CDR2: SGHDN, FVKESK. V gave up 0 bases and J gave up 12 bases, with 19 bases separating them. This CDR3 region has 15 residues. The CDR3 DNA reads TGTGCCAGCAGCCAAGATCCAGATCAGAGAGGTACACAGTATTTT. It encodes CASSQDPDQRGTQYF.

J is TRBJ1-3 and V is TRBV19; D is unclear. Germline V gene sequence: CDR1 LNHDA, CDR2 SQIVND (reference sequence). Between the trimmed V and J ends, which lost 6 bases and 0 bases, there was a span of 9 bases. This CDR3 contains 14 residues. In nucleotides, the CDR3 is TGTGCCAGTAGGGGAGGGCACTCTGGAAACACCATATATTTT. This translates into CASRGGHSGNTIYF.

The chain joins TRBV5-1 to TRBJ1-4; a possible D gene is TRBD1 (5 bases). Trimming removed 1 base from V and 3 bases from J, with 10 bases in between. CDR3 length equals 15 residues. Germline-derived CDR1 and CDR2 are SGHRS and YFSETQ. CDR3 amino acids: CASSLLGVANEKLFF. The CDR3 coding sequence is TGCGCCAGCAGCTTGCTAGGGGTCGCTAATGAAAAACTGTTTTTT.

This clone has a single count. The gene calls are TRBV5-1 and TRBJ2-4; D remains unclear. In germline, CDR1 is SGHRS, CDR2 YFSETQ. With 6 bases removed from V and 9 bases from J, the gap between germline ends came to 19 bases. The CDR3 contains 14 residues. CDR3 in amino acids: CASNNRPSAGIQYF. CDR3 in DNA: TGCGCCAGCAACAACCGCCCCAGTGCAGGCATTCAGTACTTC.

This clone was seen only a few times. Within the sample, other DNA sequences also encode this same CDR3. V is TRBV19 and J is TRBJ2-1; tentative D call: TRBD2 (6 bases). Germline V gene sequence: CDR1 LNHDA, CDR2 SQIVND (reference sequence). V gave up 3 bases and J gave up 6 bases, with 9 bases separating them. This CDR3 has 13 residues. The CDR3 DNA is TGTGCCAGTAGTATGCGGGGCCGCAATGAGCAGTTCTTC. Its protein is CASSMRGRNEQFF. Using reference TRBV19 and TRBJ2-1 for the parts outside the CDR3, the full variable domain is DGGITQSPKYLFRKEGQNVTLSCEQNLNHDAMYWYRQDPGQGLRLIYYSQIVNDFQKGDIAEGYSVSREKKESFPLTVTSAQKNPTAFYLCASSMRGRNEQFFGPGTRLTVL.

This sequence joins TRBV28 and TRBJ1-1; 7 bases line up with TRBD1. Germline V gene lookup returns CDR1 MDHEN and CDR2 SYDVKM. This CDR3 contains 13 residues. The J segment lost 1 base and the V segment lost 7 bases, leaving 3 bases of the junction unmatched. CDR3 bases: TGTGCCAGCACGGGGACAGAGAACACTGAAGCTTTCTTT. Protein product: CASTGTENTEAFF. Full variable domain (remainder filled in from reference TRBV28 and TRBJ1-1): DVKVTQSSRYLVKRTGEKVFLECVQDMDHENMFWYRQDPGLGLRLIYFSYDVKMKEKGDIPEGYSVSREKKERFSLILESASTNQTSMYLCASTGTENTEAFFGQGTRLTVV.

For the CDR3, the DNA is TGCGCCAGCGGGGCGGGATGGGGTGAGCAGTTCTTC. Protein: CASGAGWGEQFF. This chain links TRBV10-1 with TRBJ2-1; perhaps TRBD2 as D (6 bases). Germline CDR1 is WNHNN and CDR2 is SYGVQD (reference sequence). The ends were cut back, 8 bases at V and 9 bases at J, with 14 bases in the middle. The CDR3 is 12 residues long.

This clone was counted once. The chain is built from TRBV25-1 and TRBJ2-7, with 9 bases matching TRBD2. The V gene end was trimmed by 6 bases and the J gene end by 7 bases; junction bases not matched to a gene: 13. The germline CDR1 and CDR2 sequences are MGHDK and SYGVNS. The CDR3 sequence is 15 residues long. For the CDR3, the DNA is TGTGCCAGCAGAAGCCAGGCGGGAGGGCCGAGTGAGCAGTACTTC. Amino acids: CASRSQAGGPSEQYF.

This chain links TRBV30 with TRBJ2-7; 7 bases line up with TRBD2. Per germline, CDR1 GTSNPN and CDR2 SVGIG (reference sequence). The CDR3 spans 13 residues. Germline trimming cut 0 bases from V and 1 base from J; bases unmatched to any gene: 0. CDR3 protein: CAWSVAGSYEQYF. The CDR3 nucleotides are TGTGCCTGGAGTGTAGCGGGGTCCTACGAGCAGTACTTC.

This clone has a single count. The chain recombines TRBV6-5 with TRBJ2-3; TRBD1 matches 9 bases. There are 14 residues in the CDR3. CDR1 is MNHEY and CDR2 is SVGAGI in the germline V gene. V shed 4 bases and J 1 base; nucleotides not matched to a gene: 0. In nucleotides, the CDR3 is TGTGCCAGCAGTTGGACAGGGGGCACAGATACGCAGTATTTT. It yields the protein CASSWTGGTDTQYF.

V gene TRBV5-8 combines with J gene TRBJ1-4; TRBD1 matches 7 bases. V trimming: 0 bases; J trimming: 7 bases; junction bases outside the gene matches: 3. This CDR3 spans 14 amino acids. Germline CDR1 and CDR2: SGHTS and YDEGEE. The CDR3 coding sequence is TGTGCCAGCAGCTTGGGGCCAGGGGGTGAAAAACTGTTTTTT. Amino acid sequence: CASSLGPGGEKLFF.

V and J are TRBV6-5 and TRBJ1-4; TRBD1 agrees at 7 bases. The germline gives CDR1 MNHEY, CDR2 SVGAGI. The junction had 9 bases not matched to a gene; V was cut back by 6 bases and J by 8 bases. The CDR3 has 14 residues. CDR3 in amino acids: CASSRGGFREKLFF. CDR3 nucleotides: TGTGCCAGCAGCCGAGGGGGCTTTAGAGAAAAACTGTTTTTT.

The chain employs TRBV5-4 and TRBJ2-7; D may be TRBD2 (6 bases). CDR1 is SGHNT and CDR2 is YYREEE in the germline V gene (reference sequence). This CDR3 region has 15 residues. The ends were cut back, 4 bases at V and 2 bases at J, with 16 bases in the middle. The DNA for the CDR3 is TGTGCCAGCAGCCCGGACGGGGGAAGGGCCTACGAGCAGTACTTC. This translates into CASSPDGGRAYEQYF.